These T cell receptor beta chains were read from a single sample in a study of cytomegalovirus exposure and HLA in healthy donors. The protocol was immunoSEQ multiplex PCR, while the TCRdb copy is restricted to in-frame clones and leaves out a portion. This sample carries some 120,000 clones, 83% of them seen once, and the ten largest clones take over 3%. The sequenced sample consisted of PBMCs. Receptor source: a woman aged 40 to 50 in good health and CMV-seropositive. CDR3s include the opening cysteine and the closing phenylalanine or tryptophan. Each record gives: CDR3 protein, CDR3 DNA, clone size, D gene, V gene, J gene. The D gene is left open where the match is weak. Size tells how often a clone was seen (once, few, many) or the class of an expanded clone, and some rows leave it out.

CDR3: CASSLGDTSRELFF; DNA: TGCGCCAGCAGCTTGGGGGACACCTCCCGGGAGCTGTTTTTT; size: .; D: .; V: TRBV5-1; J: TRBJ2-2
CDR3: CAISEPDRAHEQYF; DNA: TGTGCCATCAGTGAGCCGGACAGGGCACACGAGCAGTACTTC; size: .; D: TRBD1; V: TRBV10-3; J: TRBJ2-7
CDR3: CASSSTRGRKSYEQYF; DNA: TGTGCCAGCAGTTCCACCAGGGGGAGGAAATCCTACGAGCAGTACTTC; size: few; D: .; V: TRBV27; J: TRBJ2-7
CDR3: CASSGLAGGPSSYEQYF; DNA: TGCGCCAGCAGTGGGCTAGCGGGAGGCCCTAGCTCCTACGAGCAGTACTTC; size: .; D: TRBD2; V: TRBV10-2; J: TRBJ2-7
CDR3: CASSLAQNTEAFF; DNA: TGTGCCAGCAGCTTAGCCCAGAACACTGAAGCTTTCTTT; size: .; D: .; V: TRBV11-2; J: TRBJ1-1
CDR3: CASSLRSADSPLHF; DNA: TGCGCCAGCAGCTTGAGGTCTGCGGATTCACCCCTCCACTTT; size: .; D: .; V: TRBV5-1; J: TRBJ1-6
CDR3: CASSRDFRADTQYF; DNA: TGTGCCAGCAGCAGGGACTTTCGGGCAGATACGCAGTATTTT; size: .; D: .; V: TRBV9; J: TRBJ2-3
CDR3: CASSVGRQAGELFF; DNA: TGTGCCAGCAGCGTAGGTAGGCAGGCCGGGGAGCTGTTTTTT; size: .; D: .; V: TRBV9; J: TRBJ2-2
CDR3: CASSLRQGDYNEQFF; DNA: TGTGCCAGCAGCCTCCGACAGGGGGACTACAATGAGCAGTTCTTC; size: few; D: TRBD1; V: TRBV5-4; J: TRBJ2-1
CDR3: CATSRSSGTGNTEAFF; DNA: TGTGCCACCAGCAGGTCGTCCGGGACAGGGAACACTGAAGCTTTCTTT; size: .; D: TRBD1; V: TRBV15; J: TRBJ1-1
CDR3: CASSVLYNEQFF; DNA: TGTGCCAGCAGCGTACTCTACAATGAGCAGTTCTTC; size: .; D: .; V: TRBV28; J: TRBJ2-1
CDR3: CSVVADGGYGYTF; DNA: TGCAGCGTTGTAGCAGACGGAGGGTATGGCTACACCTTC; size: .; D: .; V: TRBV29-1; J: TRBJ1-2
CDR3: CASSSSQAELAKNIQYF; DNA: TGTGCCAGCAGCTCTAGTCAAGCCGAATTAGCCAAAAACATTCAGTACTTC; size: .; D: .; V: TRBV28; J: TRBJ2-4
CDR3: CASSDFIEAFF; DNA: TGTGCCAGCAGTGATTTTATTGAAGCTTTCTTT; size: once; D: .; V: TRBV6-1; J: TRBJ1-1
CDR3: CASSLKLAGGNVLETQYF; DNA: TGTGCCAGCAGTTTAAAACTAGCGGGAGGGAATGTCTTGGAGACCCAGTACTTC; size: .; D: TRBD2; V: TRBV28; J: TRBJ2-5
CDR3: CASRPEDLNTEAFF; DNA: TGTGCCAGCAGGCCAGAGGACTTGAACACTGAAGCTTTCTTT; size: .; D: .; V: TRBV6-1; J: TRBJ1-1
CDR3: CASSPEELSEAFF; DNA: TGTGCTAGCAGCCCCGAGGAGCTCTCTGAAGCTTTCTTT; size: .; D: .; V: TRBV7-7; J: TRBJ1-1
CDR3: CASRGTGGKNNEQFF; DNA: TGTGCCAGCAGGGGGACAGGGGGCAAAAACAATGAGCAGTTCTTC; size: .; D: TRBD1; V: TRBV27; J: TRBJ2-1